Included here is one T cell receptor beta chain sequence, with context. Its antigen is currently unknown. The data stem from a study of beta chain features in type 1 diabetes. Study outcomes and limitations: Shortening that was moderate but significant affected the TCRB CDR3s of Type 1 diabetes patients in all four CD4+ subsets.

Looked up from germline, CDR1 is KGHSH and CDR2 is LQKENI. This CDR3 spans 14 amino acids. V was trimmed by 4 bases and J by 1 base, leaving 11 bases between them. Expressed TCRB transcripts were sequenced after all isolated RNA was converted to cDNA. Profiled with immunoSEQ multiplex PCR; TCRdb holds only in-frame clones, not every one. The data show roughly 700,000 clones, roughly 12% seen once. CD4+ naive, central memory, regulatory and stem cell-like memory cells were sorted via CD45RO/CCR7/CD25/CD127/CD95/CD27. Sequencing was performed on naive CD4+ T cells from blood. The J gene is TRBJ2-7, the V gene TRBV18; D perhaps matches TRBD2 (5 bases). The TCR comes from a man younger than 35 with type 1 diabetes. DNA of the CDR3: TGTGCCAGCTCACGGGTGAGGGAGTCCTACGAGCAGTACTTC. As protein: CASSRVRESYEQYF.